Listed below are T cell receptor beta chains from one sample, sequenced in a study of cytomegalovirus exposure and HLA in healthy donors. TCRdb keeps only in-frame clones here, not all; method: immunoSEQ multiplex PCR. This table lists tens of thousands of clones. Source material: PBMCs. These receptors all come from a man between 18 and 35 years old in good health and CMV-seropositive. CDR3s include the opening cysteine and the closing phenylalanine or tryptophan. Fields, in order: D gene, CDR3 length, V gene, J gene, CDR3 protein, CDR3 DNA. The D gene is left open where the match is weak.

TRBD2,15,TRBV9,TRBJ2-1,CASSASGRGGNEQFF,TGTGCCAGCAGCGCAAGCGGGAGGGGTGGCAATGAGCAGTTCTTC
-,16,TRBV7-9,TRBJ2-5,CASGQQDIGLRETQYF,TGTGCCAGCGGGCAGCAAGACATCGGTCTTAGGGAGACCCAGTACTTC
-,14,TRBV7-9,TRBJ1-4,CASSGRGANEKLFF,TGTGCCAGCAGCGGCAGGGGTGCTAATGAAAAACTGTTTTTT
-,13,TRBV14,TRBJ1-2,CASSRGTNYGYTF,TGTGCCAGCAGCAGAGGGACAAACTATGGCTACACCTTC
-,14,TRBV7-2,TRBJ2-2,CASSLGGLTGELFF,TGTGCCAGCAGCTTAGGGGGACTCACCGGGGAGCTGTTTTTT
-,13,TRBV6-1,TRBJ1-4,CASSEEERQSLFF,TGTGCCAGCAGTGAAGAGGAGCGTCAATCGTTGTTTTTT
TRBD2,19,TRBV5-1,TRBJ2-6,CASSSGLQPFYTGANVLTF,TGCGCCAGCAGCTCGGGACTACAACCCTTTTACACTGGGGCCAACGTCCTGACTTTC
-,18,TRBV11-2,TRBJ2-3,CASSPTPGQGGRFNTQYF,TGTGCCAGCAGCCCAACCCCTGGGCAGGGGGGCCGATTTAATACGCAGTATTTT
TRBD1,15,TRBV18,TRBJ1-2,CASSPGQITNYGYTF,TGTGCCAGCTCACCGGGACAGATCACTAACTATGGCTACACCTTC
-,14,TRBV9,TRBJ1-1,CASSVGSLNTEAFF,TGTGCCAGCAGCGTAGGTTCTCTGAACACTGAAGCTTTCTTT
-,13,TRBV27,TRBJ2-1,CASSLLAGNEQFF,TGTGCCAGCAGTTTACTTGCGGGGAATGAGCAGTTCTTC
-,15,TRBV28,TRBJ1-1,CASSLRSRVNTEAFF,TGTGCCAGCAGTTTACGCTCCAGGGTGAACACTGAAGCTTTCTTT
TRBD2,14,TRBV6-5,TRBJ2-7,CASSYAAGGVEQYF,TGTGCCAGCAGTTACGCGGCGGGAGGGGTCGAGCAGTACTTC
TRBD2,14,TRBV9,TRBJ2-1,CASSDGTSGNEQFF,TGTGCCAGCAGCGACGGGACTAGCGGGAATGAGCAGTTCTTC
-,14,TRBV19,TRBJ2-5,CASSPEKGAGTQYF,TGTGCCAGTAGCCCAGAAAAAGGGGCAGGGACCCAGTACTTC
TRBD1,13,TRBV6-1,TRBJ2-2,CASRDRVDGELFF,TGTGCCAGCAGAGACAGGGTTGACGGGGAGCTGTTTTTT
TRBD2,17,TRBV28,TRBJ2-3,CASSSPLGRETSDTQYF,TGTGCCAGCAGTTCACCCTTGGGGAGGGAAACGTCAGATACGCAGTATTTT
-,11,TRBV25-1,TRBJ1-1,CASSEQGSAFF,TGTGCCAGCAGTGAACAGGGGAGCGCTTTCTTT
TRBD2,16,TRBV6-1,TRBJ2-7,CASSERAGGGAYEQYF,TGTGCCAGCAGTGAAAGAGCGGGAGGAGGGGCCTACGAGCAGTACTTC
TRBD1,15,TRBV18,TRBJ2-2,CASSPRQGSTGELFF,TGTGCCAGCTCACCACGACAGGGAAGCACCGGGGAGCTGTTTTTT
TRBD2,15,TRBV7-9,TRBJ2-3,CASSSASGGTDTQYF,TGTGCCAGCAGCTCAGCGAGCGGGGGCACAGATACGCAGTATTTT
TRBD2,15,TRBV10-3,TRBJ2-2,CAIPGLAANTGELFF,TGTGCCATCCCTGGACTAGCGGCGAACACCGGGGAGCTGTTTTTT
-,15,TRBV2,TRBJ1-4,CASTPPGAANEKLFF,TGTGCCAGCACCCCGCCGGGAGCGGCTAATGAAAAACTGTTTTTT
-,16,TRBV2,TRBJ1-2,CASSPAGGHSKEGYTF,TGTGCCAGCAGCCCCGCGGGGGGCCACTCGAAGGAGGGCTACACCTTC
TRBD2,15,TRBV11-1,TRBJ2-3,CASSLWGGALDTQYF,TGTGCCAGCAGCTTATGGGGGGGAGCCCTAGATACGCAGTATTTT
TRBD2,16,TRBV7-3,TRBJ2-3,CASSSGLAGGTDTQYF,TGTGCCAGCAGCTCCGGACTAGCGGGGGGCACAGATACGCAGTATTTT
-,12,TRBV11-1,TRBJ2-1,CASSKDYPEQFF,TGTGCCAGCAGCAAGGACTACCCCGAGCAGTTCTTC
TRBD2,19,TRBV7-8,TRBJ2-7,CASSSRRPGLAGGRYEQYF,TGTGCCAGCAGCTCCCGACGCCCGGGACTAGCGGGGGGGCGGTACGAGCAGTACTTC
-,16,TRBV19,TRBJ2-6,CASSPRARSGANVLTF,TGTGCCAGTAGTCCTCGAGCGCGCTCTGGGGCCAACGTCCTGACTTTC
TRBD1,14,TRBV5-4,TRBJ2-7,CASSFADRGHEQYF,TGTGCCAGCAGCTTCGCGGACAGGGGGCACGAGCAGTACTTC
-,15,TRBV19,TRBJ2-1,CASSALVLRENEQFF,TGTGCCAGTAGTGCCTTAGTCCTCAGGGAAAATGAGCAGTTCTTC
-,17,TRBV5-4,TRBJ2-1,CASTRTGGAGGNNEQFF,TGTGCCAGCACCCGAACAGGGGGCGCGGGAGGCAACAATGAGCAGTTCTTC
-,13,TRBV28,TRBJ2-7,CASSPGLEGEQYF,TGTGCCAGCAGCCCCGGACTGGAGGGCGAGCAGTACTTC
TRBD2,14,TRBV9,TRBJ2-5,CASSVDSGGETQYF,TGTGCCAGCAGCGTAGACAGCGGGGGAGAGACCCAGTACTTC
TRBD1,13,TRBV9,TRBJ1-4,CASSSTGGEKLFF,TGTGCCAGCAGCAGTACAGGGGGAGAAAAACTGTTTTTT
-,15,TRBV19,TRBJ1-3,CASSPDGLSGNTIYF,TGTGCCAGTAGTCCGGACGGACTCTCTGGAAACACCATATATTTT
-,15,TRBV6-5,TRBJ2-5,CASSYGHGNGETQYF,TGTGCCAGCAGTTACGGTCACGGTAACGGAGAGACCCAGTACTTC
TRBD2,16,TRBV2,TRBJ2-5,CASSATSGGRQETQYF,TGTGCCAGCAGTGCAACTAGCGGGGGGAGGCAAGAGACCCAGTACTTC
-,14,TRBV15,TRBJ2-5,CATSRGGDSETQYF,TGTGCCACCAGCAGAGGCGGGGATTCAGAGACCCAGTACTTC